This TCR beta chain was documented in a study of blood T cell repertoires in COVID-19. Study details: Acute-phase and convalescent COVID-19 samples originated in the United States, Italy and Spain.

The CDR3 is 16 amino acids. Germline assignment: CDR1 SGHNT and CDR2 YYREEE (reference sequence). V was clipped by 4 bases and J by 6 bases; unmatched bases: 8. TCRdb's table, derived via immunoSEQ multiplex PCR, lists solely in-frame clones and lacks some. This sample yields 200,000 to 250,000 clones, of which 75% to 85% are seen a single time; around 5.2% belongs to the top ten. V is TRBV5-4 and J is TRBJ2-2; 11 nucleotides match TRBD2. The clonotype comes from a human donor in a cohort sampled during active COVID-19. Sequencing input: peripheral blood. The CDR3 region has the DNA TGTGCCAGCAGCGCAGGGACTAGCGGACGGGCCGGGGAGCTGTTTTTT. It codes for CASSAGTSGRAGELFF.